This T cell receptor (beta chain) was retrieved from a study of a mutant IDH1 vaccine in newly diagnosed glioma. General study results and limits: Most patients, around 93%, showed vaccine-induced immune responses.

Worth noting for this clone: Its cognate antigen is unknown.

The CDR3 spans 14 residues. Per the germline V gene, CDR1 is SEHNR and CDR2 is FQNEAQ (reference sequence). Deletions cut 5 bases from V and 6 bases from J, with 17 bases between. Sequencing used immunoSEQ multiplex PCR; TCRdb keeps in-frame clones, though not all of them. The table records approximately 54,000 clones, 65% to 85% of them present only once. Specified time point: baseline, week 1 (first vaccination visit). Treatment reported: pre-vaccination baseline after standard-of-care therapy. The chain is built from TRBV7-9 and TRBJ2-7, with unresolved D. This TCR came from a man aged 18-30 years with glioma. The sample in question was PBMCs, obtained from a glioma patient treated with radiotherapy, temozolomide or both. The CDR3 spells CASSIDGKGGEQYF. The CDR3 DNA reads TGTGCCAGCAGCATAGACGGAAAGGGCGGCGAGCAGTACTTC.